This T cell receptor beta chain appears in the sequencing data of a study of shared clonotypes between healthy human individuals (dated by TCRdb to the early 2020s). Some background on the complete study: The cohort included a few men and a couple of women between 18 and 49 years of age. Each donor's leukapheresis produced roughly between about 0.8 and 10 billion PBMCs. Libraries were prepared and TCR repertoires were sequenced by different laboratories using diverse techniques, in order to increase sequencing depth and limit assay-specific biases. For each donor, CD4 naive and CD4 memory were each run on three plates, CD8 naive on two plates, and CD8 memory on one plate. To estimate repertoire size and how much clonotypes are shared between individuals, the study performed deep sequencing of blood TCR repertoires from a few healthy adults.

The donors were healthy, HIV-negative adults with no recently reported acute infections or vaccinations. Only Caucasian adults living in Nashville, Tennessee, USA were represented among the donors. CD4+ T cells were enriched by magnetic negative selection, after which naive cells were positively selected on CD45RA and the negative fraction was taken as the memory subset. Blood was collected by leukapheresis, and PBMCs were isolated by Ficoll-Histopaque density gradient centrifugation and then cryopreserved in liquid nitrogen vapor phase. Analytical flow cytometry was used to check the purity and quantity of each magnetically sorted T cell population. Genomic DNA was isolated from every sorted fraction and measured by UV absorbance on a Nanodrop 2000c. V ends up 2 bases short and J 8 bases short, with an unmatched junction base count of 2. CDR1 and CDR2, per the germline V gene, are SGHAT and FQNNGV. The CDR3 sequence holds 13 residues, the cysteine and phenylalanine included. Only the CDR3 region is kept as DNA, spanning 39 bases read in frame from base 1.

Comment on this clone: There is no known antigen for this receptor. No base qualities exist here, and no much larger clone lies one base off it.

General study outcomes and caveats: Sampling was restricted to blood, and TCR repertoires in tissues likely differ from the TCR repertoires found in blood. Larger estimated clonotype richness was generally found for naive subsets than for memory subsets. Based on pairwise subsampling, the degree of clonotype sharing among donors was expected to be affected by sequencing depth. Because the study included only a small number of donors, the genetic and exposure-history diversity represented was limited. Incomplete sequencing was indicated by rarefaction of sorted-subset datasets, despite the large sequencing depth. Clonotypes shared by all four sorted-subset donors showed higher generation probabilities than non-shared clonotypes. Sharing across several donors was observed for roughly 5.4% of naive CD4, under 4% of naive CD8, roughly 2.3% of memory CD4, and approximately 0.41% of memory CD8 clonotypes.

Using the deep immunoSEQ assay, multiplex PCR amplified TCR CDR3 regions from genomic DNA. Extracted genomic DNA from each cell subset was distributed evenly across all wells of several immunoSEQ 96-well plates, and each plate was treated as a replicate. For sorted subsets, 200 to 250 ng of genomic DNA, equivalent to 25,000 to 30,000 T cell genomes, went into each replicate PCR. The purified libraries were quantified using a Qubit 3.0 fluorometer, sized with a Bioanalyzer 2100, and then quantified again using the KAPA Library Quantification kit. Every immunoSEQ 96-well plate was sequenced on a dedicated single-read 150-cycle Illumina NextSeq 550 flow cell. Turning to the authors' computational methods: Because only junctional sequences without quality scores were contained in the immunoSEQ output, filtering matching that applied to full-length reads could not be performed. Sequences were annotated with PyIR, a Python wrapper for IgBLAST v1.9, and V/J genes and CDR3 were assigned using IMGT germline references. Reads were removed for weak V/J assignments (E-value above 1e-6), missing CDR3, stop codons, out-of-frame junctions, or ambiguous translated residues. A V3J clonotype was defined by an identical inferred V gene, J gene, and CDR3 amino acid sequence. Percentage overlap between repertoires was calculated by dividing the number of shared unique clonotypes by the size of the smaller repertoire. Repertoire richness was assessed with RTK rarefaction, the Chao1 estimator, and Recon v2.1 estimates of unobserved clonotypes. Generation probabilities for all TCRbeta clonotypes obtained by the gDNA method from a handful of donors were computed using OLGA. As stored in TCRdb, this immuneACCESS dataset retains in-frame rearrangements with V and J assigned. A fraction of the clones does not appear; measured against another copy, unresolved V genes explain less than half of the discrepancy, and the remainder lacks a known reason. For V, J and clone size, that table is used; D and trimming come from the DNA. The sample table holds almost 750,000 clones, of which over 55% were seen once. The top ten constitute around 1.8% of the sample.

The material sequenced was memory CD4+ T cells sorted from blood. Per the publication, the cell subset or site label means: CD45RA-negative fraction. The chain couples TRBV11-2 to TRBJ1-3; 8 central bases correspond to TRBD1. The source of this sequence is a woman in her twenties or thirties in good health. CDR3 reads: CASSLTGGDTIYF. The DNA sequence is as follows: TGTGCCAGCAGCTTAACAGGGGGAGACACCATATATTTT.